This is a list of T cell receptor beta chains from one sample in a study of T-cell reconstitution after alpha-beta-depleted transplantation in children. One entry per CDR3 protein, called by TCRdb with MiXCR from the PCR reads. The sample lists 90,000 to 100,000 distinct CDR3 sequences, under 25% seen once, with over 20% in the top ten. The starting material was PBMCs, obtained before TCRalphabeta/CD19-depleted stem cell transplant. Every receptor here comes from a boy aged 2 to 10 with acute lymphoblastic leukemia, due to receive a stem cell transplant. CDR3s include the opening cysteine and the closing phenylalanine or tryptophan. Each record gives: J gene, D gene, V gene, clone size, CDR3 DNA, CDR3 protein. The D gene is left open where the match is weak. Clone size is not always given. Where it is, it says once, few, many or a class for expanded clones.

j_call: TRBJ2-1; d_call: .; v_call: TRBV5-1; clone_size: .; cdr3_nt: TGCGCCAGCAGCGTAACTCGGGCCTACAATGAGCAGTTCTTC; cdr3_aa: CASSVTRAYNEQFF
j_call: TRBJ2-2; d_call: .; v_call: TRBV7-2; clone_size: many; cdr3_nt: TGTGCCAGCAGACGGAGTGCAAACACCGGGGAGCTGTTTTTT; cdr3_aa: CASRRSANTGELFF
j_call: TRBJ1-4; d_call: TRBD1; v_call: TRBV7-2; clone_size: few; cdr3_nt: TGTGCCAGCAGCCCGGGACAGGGGAGTGAAAAACTGTTTTTT; cdr3_aa: CASSPGQGSEKLFF
j_call: TRBJ2-5; d_call: .; v_call: TRBV11-2; clone_size: .; cdr3_nt: TGTGCCAGCAGCTTAGCCAGAGGGGTGGCGGAACAAGAGACCCAGTACTTC; cdr3_aa: CASSLARGVAEQETQYF
j_call: TRBJ1-6; d_call: .; v_call: TRBV7-2; clone_size: .; cdr3_nt: TGTGCCAGCAGCTCCATGGGGGCAACAAGGGGTCCCCTCCACTTT; cdr3_aa: CASSSMGATRGPLHF
j_call: TRBJ2-3; d_call: .; v_call: TRBV5-6; clone_size: .; cdr3_nt: TGTGCCAGCAGCTTGGCAGGGCTACCCGGGTATACGCAGTATTTT; cdr3_aa: CASSLAGLPGYTQYF
j_call: TRBJ2-1; d_call: TRBD1; v_call: TRBV7-8; clone_size: few; cdr3_nt: TGTGCCAGCAGCACCCTCCGCCGGGACAGGGGGGGTGAGCAGTTCTTC; cdr3_aa: CASSTLRRDRGGEQFF
j_call: TRBJ2-5; d_call: .; v_call: TRBV4-3; clone_size: medium-sized; cdr3_nt: TGCGCCAGCAGCCAAGATTCGGTCGGGAGCGCGGGAGAGACCCAGTACTTC; cdr3_aa: CASSQDSVGSAGETQYF
j_call: TRBJ2-7; d_call: .; v_call: TRBV28; clone_size: .; cdr3_nt: TGTGCCAGCAGTTTTTCACAGGGTCCCAGCGAGCAGTACTTC; cdr3_aa: CASSFSQGPSEQYF
j_call: TRBJ2-3; d_call: .; v_call: TRBV29-1; clone_size: .; cdr3_nt: TGCAGCGCCCCTGGAAGGAGCACAGATACGCAGTATTTT; cdr3_aa: CSAPGRSTDTQYF
j_call: TRBJ2-7; d_call: TRBD1; v_call: TRBV7-9; clone_size: .; cdr3_nt: TGTGCCAGCAGCTTAACGGGACAGGGGGCGTACGAGCAGTACTTC; cdr3_aa: CASSLTGQGAYEQYF
j_call: TRBJ2-5; d_call: .; v_call: TRBV7-9; clone_size: few; cdr3_nt: TGTGCCAGCAGCTTAGGCACCGGGGCGGAGACCCAGTACTTC; cdr3_aa: CASSLGTGAETQYF
j_call: TRBJ2-7; d_call: .; v_call: TRBV5-1; clone_size: .; cdr3_nt: TGCGCCAGCAGCTCGTTCGGTTCCTACGAGCAGTACTTC; cdr3_aa: CASSSFGSYEQYF
j_call: TRBJ1-2; d_call: .; v_call: TRBV6-6; clone_size: few; cdr3_nt: TGTGCCAGCAGTTCGACGGGATATGGCTACACCTTC; cdr3_aa: CASSSTGYGYTF
j_call: TRBJ2-3; d_call: .; v_call: TRBV6-2/TRBV6-3; clone_size: .; cdr3_nt: TGTGCCACCAGCAGTGACGGACTACGCACAGATACGCAGTATTTT; cdr3_aa: CATSSDGLRTDTQYF
j_call: TRBJ2-5; d_call: TRBD1; v_call: TRBV5-1; clone_size: .; cdr3_nt: TGCGCCAGCAGTCGTTCCTGGACAGGGGGCGTGGAGACCCAGTACTTC; cdr3_aa: CASSRSWTGGVETQYF
j_call: TRBJ2-1; d_call: TRBD2; v_call: TRBV20-1; clone_size: .; cdr3_nt: TGCAGTGCTTGGACTAGCGGAGGGGCCTATACAAGTGAGCAGTTCTTC; cdr3_aa: CSAWTSGGAYTSEQFF
j_call: TRBJ2-7; d_call: .; v_call: TRBV24-1; clone_size: .; cdr3_nt: TGTGCCACCAGAGCTTCCGGGGAGAACTACGAGCAGTACTTC; cdr3_aa: CATRASGENYEQYF
j_call: TRBJ2-3; d_call: TRBD2; v_call: TRBV10-3; clone_size: .; cdr3_nt: TGTGCCATCAGGACTAGCGGGAGCACAGATACGCAGTATTTT; cdr3_aa: CAIRTSGSTDTQYF
j_call: TRBJ2-1; d_call: TRBD2; v_call: TRBV20-1; clone_size: .; cdr3_nt: TGCAGTGCTAGCACGACTAGCGGAAAGAATGAGCAGTTCTTC; cdr3_aa: CSASTTSGKNEQFF
j_call: TRBJ2-1; d_call: .; v_call: TRBV5-1; clone_size: many; cdr3_nt: TGCGCCAGCAGCCCCCAGGGATTCAATGAGCAGTTCTTC; cdr3_aa: CASSPQGFNEQFF
j_call: TRBJ2-1; d_call: .; v_call: TRBV18; clone_size: few; cdr3_nt: TGTGCCAGCTCACCATTCGCGGGCATGACTAATGAGCAGTTCTTC; cdr3_aa: CASSPFAGMTNEQFF
j_call: TRBJ2-3; d_call: .; v_call: TRBV5-1; clone_size: .; cdr3_nt: TGCGCCAGCAGCCCTGAGACCGGCGGAGGGGCCTATGCAAACCCCTATACGCAGTATTTT; cdr3_aa: CASSPETGGGAYANPYTQYF
j_call: TRBJ2-7; d_call: .; v_call: TRBV20-1; clone_size: many; cdr3_nt: TGCAGTGCTAGGGGACCTTGGGATTCCTACGAGCAGTACTTC; cdr3_aa: CSARGPWDSYEQYF
j_call: TRBJ2-5; d_call: TRBD2; v_call: TRBV5-1; clone_size: .; cdr3_nt: TGCGCCAGCAGCTTTGCTAGCGGGAGAGAGACCCAGTACTTC; cdr3_aa: CASSFASGRETQYF
j_call: TRBJ2-4; d_call: .; v_call: TRBV7-9; clone_size: few; cdr3_nt: TGTGCCAGCAGCTTGTCAAACATTCAGTACTTC; cdr3_aa: CASSLSNIQYF
j_call: TRBJ1-1; d_call: .; v_call: TRBV5-6; clone_size: .; cdr3_nt: TGTGCCAGCAGCTTGGGTCCGGGACGGACTGAAGCTTTCTTT; cdr3_aa: CASSLGPGRTEAFF
j_call: TRBJ2-5; d_call: .; v_call: TRBV7-9; clone_size: .; cdr3_nt: TGTGCCAGCAGCTCCGACGGCAGGGTGGAGACCCAGTACTTC; cdr3_aa: CASSSDGRVETQYF
j_call: TRBJ1-2; d_call: TRBD1; v_call: TRBV6-1; clone_size: .; cdr3_nt: TGTGCCAGCAGGTCCAACAGGGGGGAAGGCTACACCTTC; cdr3_aa: CASRSNRGEGYTF
j_call: TRBJ2-7; d_call: .; v_call: TRBV5-5; clone_size: few; cdr3_nt: TGTGCCAGCAGCTTGTTGCCGACCAGACCCTCCTCCTACGAGCAGTACTTC; cdr3_aa: CASSLLPTRPSSYEQYF
j_call: TRBJ2-1; d_call: .; v_call: TRBV7-2; clone_size: few; cdr3_nt: TGTGCCAGCAGTTTCCTCTCGGCGGGACGGGGGAATGAGCAGTTCTTC; cdr3_aa: CASSFLSAGRGNEQFF
j_call: TRBJ2-7; d_call: TRBD2; v_call: TRBV12-3/TRBV12-4; clone_size: many; cdr3_nt: TGTGCCAGCAGTTTAATTCCTAGCGGGAGAGACGAGCAGTACTTC; cdr3_aa: CASSLIPSGRDEQYF
j_call: TRBJ2-7; d_call: .; v_call: TRBV11-2; clone_size: many; cdr3_nt: TGTGCCAGCAGCTTACTCGAGGGGTACGAGCAGTACTTC; cdr3_aa: CASSLLEGYEQYF
j_call: TRBJ2-1; d_call: TRBD2; v_call: TRBV12-3/TRBV12-4; clone_size: few; cdr3_nt: TGTGCCAGCAGTAGCGGGAGGGCCAGGGGCTACAATGAGCAGTTCTTC; cdr3_aa: CASSSGRARGYNEQFF
j_call: TRBJ2-7; d_call: .; v_call: TRBV29-1; clone_size: few; cdr3_nt: TGCAGCGTTGAGGCCCGGTCCGGGGGATCCTACGAGCAGTACTTC; cdr3_aa: CSVEARSGGSYEQYF
j_call: TRBJ2-1; d_call: TRBD2; v_call: TRBV3-1; clone_size: few; cdr3_nt: TGTGCCAGCAGCCGAGAAGGGACTAGCGGGAGGAGGGAGCAGTTCTTC; cdr3_aa: CASSREGTSGRREQFF
j_call: TRBJ2-7; d_call: TRBD1; v_call: TRBV9; clone_size: few; cdr3_nt: TGTGCCAGCAGCGCTGGGGACAGGGGAATCAACGAGCAGTACTTC; cdr3_aa: CASSAGDRGINEQYF
j_call: TRBJ2-5; d_call: .; v_call: TRBV7-2; clone_size: few; cdr3_nt: TGTGCCAGCAGCTTAGGGAGCGAGGAAGAGACCCAGTACTTC; cdr3_aa: CASSLGSEEETQYF
j_call: TRBJ1-3; d_call: .; v_call: TRBV7-9; clone_size: .; cdr3_nt: TGTGCCAGCAGCTTCCAAGGAGGTGCTGGAAACACCATATATTTT; cdr3_aa: CASSFQGGAGNTIYF
j_call: TRBJ1-1; d_call: TRBD1; v_call: TRBV5-1; clone_size: many; cdr3_nt: TGCGCCAGCAGCATCGATTCGACAGGGCTAAACACTGAAGCTTTCTTT; cdr3_aa: CASSIDSTGLNTEAFF
j_call: TRBJ2-5; d_call: .; v_call: TRBV5-1; clone_size: few; cdr3_nt: TGCGCCAGCAGCTTTGAGGGCGGAGGGGAGACCCAGTACTTC; cdr3_aa: CASSFEGGGETQYF
j_call: TRBJ2-2; d_call: .; v_call: TRBV14; clone_size: .; cdr3_nt: TGTGCCAGCAGCCAAGTACGGAACACCGGGGAGCTGTTTTTT; cdr3_aa: CASSQVRNTGELFF
j_call: TRBJ2-7; d_call: TRBD2; v_call: TRBV5-1; clone_size: few; cdr3_nt: TGCGCCAGCAGCCCGGGACTAGCGGAGGTCGAGCAGTACTTC; cdr3_aa: CASSPGLAEVEQYF
j_call: TRBJ2-7; d_call: .; v_call: TRBV10-2; clone_size: .; cdr3_nt: TGCGCCAGTTCTTACCGGGAACATGACCCCGAGCAGTACTTC; cdr3_aa: CASSYREHDPEQYF
j_call: TRBJ1-2; d_call: .; v_call: TRBV5-6; clone_size: .; cdr3_nt: TGTGCCAGCAGCTTGTTGCAGGTCAACTATGGCTACACCTTC; cdr3_aa: CASSLLQVNYGYTF
j_call: TRBJ1-2; d_call: .; v_call: TRBV28; clone_size: few; cdr3_nt: TGTGCCAGCCACCCGGGGGGGAACTATGGCTACACCTTC; cdr3_aa: CASHPGGNYGYTF
j_call: TRBJ1-2; d_call: .; v_call: TRBV7-8; clone_size: .; cdr3_nt: TGTGCCAGCAGCTTAGGACGGATTAACTATGGCTACACCTTC; cdr3_aa: CASSLGRINYGYTF
j_call: TRBJ2-1; d_call: .; v_call: TRBV5-1; clone_size: many; cdr3_nt: TGCGCCAGCACTCTGGGGTTCGGGTACAATGAGCAGTTCTTC; cdr3_aa: CASTLGFGYNEQFF
j_call: TRBJ1-1; d_call: .; v_call: TRBV20-1; clone_size: .; cdr3_nt: TGCAGTGCTTCCTATATGAACACTGAAGCTTTCTTT; cdr3_aa: CSASYMNTEAFF
j_call: TRBJ2-4; d_call: TRBD1; v_call: TRBV12-3/TRBV12-4; clone_size: few; cdr3_nt: TGTGCCAGCAGTCCCCGACAGGGGGCGCTGGACTTC; cdr3_aa: CASSPRQGALDF
j_call: TRBJ2-1; d_call: TRBD2; v_call: TRBV29-1; clone_size: .; cdr3_nt: TGCAGCGTTGAAGGCCTAGCGGGAGGCTACAATGAGCAGTTCTTC; cdr3_aa: CSVEGLAGGYNEQFF
j_call: TRBJ2-7; d_call: .; v_call: TRBV29-1; clone_size: .; cdr3_nt: TGCAGCGGCAGGGCAGCCCACGAGCAGTACTTC; cdr3_aa: CSGRAAHEQYF
j_call: TRBJ1-2; d_call: .; v_call: TRBV6-5; clone_size: many; cdr3_nt: TGTGCCAGCAGTTACGTCGGGGACGGCTACACCTTC; cdr3_aa: CASSYVGDGYTF
j_call: TRBJ2-3; d_call: .; v_call: TRBV5-1; clone_size: medium-sized; cdr3_nt: TGCGCCAGCAGCTTGGAGGGAGCAGGAGATACGCAGTATTTT; cdr3_aa: CASSLEGAGDTQYF
j_call: TRBJ1-2; d_call: TRBD1; v_call: TRBV19; clone_size: few; cdr3_nt: TGTGCCAGTAGCAGAACAGGGGCGTCTAACTATGGCTACACCTTC; cdr3_aa: CASSRTGASNYGYTF